The 7 T cell receptor beta chains listed next were all sequenced from one sample in a study of T-cell memory formation after mild COVID-19 (dated by TCRdb to the early 2020s). Libraries were prepared through 5' RACE. Sequenced on an Illumina NovaSeq 6000. TCRdb took the public reads, trimmed them with fastp at Q25, ran MiXCR for clone calling and kept in-frame beta chains. All rows with the same CDR3 protein become a single entry with the most common DNA and genes. The sample table lists tens of thousands of distinct CDR3 sequences, 20% to 25% of them with a count of one. In total, the top ten clones hold more than 1.5% of the sample. The specimen was PBMCs or a T cell subset sorted from them (not recorded which). The source is an adult who had mild COVID-19 (a few samples of this study predate the infection). The sample titles of this study are shuffled in the database, so cell type and time point are left out.

This clonotype came up many times. The CDR3 DNA sequence: TGTGCCACCGAGGACCGGGACAGGTTTCGAAGTCACACTGAAGCTTTCTTT. It encodes CATEDRDRFRSHTEAFF. The chain joins TRBV15 to TRBJ1-1, with 8 bases identical to TRBD1. V was clipped by 8 bases and J by 3 bases; unmatched bases: 17. CDR3 length: 17 residues. Germline V gene data show CDR1 as LNHNV and CDR2 as YYDKDF (reference sequence).

Many counts were recorded for this clonotype. The chain is built from TRBV9 and TRBJ1-2, with TRBD1 as a possible D gene (6 bases). This CDR3 is built from 14 residues. V lost 0 bases and J lost 4, with 10 bases in between. Germline V gene data show CDR1 as SGDLS and CDR2 as YYNGEE. CDR3 amino acids: CASSVVGGPYGYTF. As DNA, the CDR3 is TGTGCCAGCAGCGTAGTCGGGGGCCCCTATGGCTACACCTTC.

The chain couples TRBV7-2 to TRBJ2-2; TRBD1 agrees at 12 bases. The V gene end was trimmed by 6 bases and the J gene end by 4 bases; junction bases not matched to a gene: 3. The CDR3 totals 15 residues. Germline assignment: CDR1 SGHTA and CDR2 FQGNSA. The CDR3 region is CASSSGQGATGELFF. In nucleotides, the CDR3 is TGTGCCAGCAGTTCGGGACAGGGGGCCACCGGGGAGCTGTTTTTT.

The chain couples TRBV7-6 to TRBJ2-1, with D perhaps matching TRBD2 (7 bases). CDR1 is SGHVS, CDR2 FNYEAQ, per germline. The germline V and J ends were trimmed by 1 base and 9 bases, with 13 bases remaining between them. This CDR3 is 14 amino acids long. The CDR3: CASSLVEGGGEQFF. Written as DNA, the CDR3 is TGTGCCAGCAGCTTAGTGGAGGGAGGGGGTGAGCAGTTCTTC. The full variable domain, its missing parts supplied by reference TRBV7-6 and TRBJ2-1, is GAGVSQSPRYKVTKRGQDVALRCDPISGHVSLYWYRQALGQGPEFLTYFNYEAQQDKSGLPNDRFSAERPEGSISTLTIQRTEQRDSAMYRCASSLVEGGGEQFFGPGTRLTVL.

This clonotype was seen at least ten times. The chain is built from TRBV2 and TRBJ2-2, with D perhaps assigned TRBD1 or TRBD2 (5 bases each). V gave up 6 bases and J gave up 0 bases, with 8 bases separating them. Germline CDR1 is SNHLY and CDR2 is FYNNEI. The CDR3 consists of 14 residues. The CDR3 DNA reads as TGTGCCAGCAGCCGGGACCCGAACACCGGGGAGCTGTTTTTT. It encodes CASSRDPNTGELFF.

The chain joins TRBV5-1 to TRBJ1-6; D gene uncertain. The CDR3 runs to 17 residues. The germline V gene encodes CDR1 SGHRS and CDR2 YFSETQ. Deletions cut 4 bases from V and 0 bases from J, with 14 bases between. The CDR3 region is CASSPLGDPSYNSPLHF. CDR3 DNA sequence: TGCGCCAGCAGCCCCCTAGGTGACCCCTCCTATAATTCACCCCTCCACTTT. The complete variable domain, with remaining parts taken from reference TRBV5-1 and TRBJ1-6, reads KAGVTQTPRYLIKTRGQQVTLSCSPISGHRSVSWYQQTPGQGLQFLFEYFSETQRNKGNFPGRFSGRQFSNSRSEMNVSTLELGDSALYLCASSPLGDPSYNSPLHFGNGTRLTVT.

This clonotype showed up many times. The chain recombines TRBV20-1 with TRBJ1-5; D unresolved. Germline-derived CDR1 and CDR2 are DFQATT and SNEGSKA (reference sequence). V lost 6 bases, J lost 0 bases, and 21 bases lay in between. This CDR3 region has 17 residues. This CDR3 reads CSASRDFSGGSNQPQHF. As DNA, the CDR3 is TGCAGTGCGAGCCGAGACTTCTCAGGTGGTAGCAATCAGCCCCAGCATTTT.